The 27 T cell receptor beta chains below all came from one sample that was sequenced in a study of Ad26.COV2.S vaccination and SARS-CoV-2 variants. The assay was immunoSEQ multiplex PCR, and TCRdb's table has in-frame clones only and misses some. Seen here are a few hundred thousand clones, about 92% observed once, and the top ten hold approximately 1.6%. Treatment: about 20 received Ad26.COV2.S at low or high dose, single or two shots; a few received placebo; per-sample allocation not given. Repertoires come from day 63 after the first vaccine or placebo injection. The material sequenced was peripheral blood, taken in a trial of Ad26.COV2.S vaccine versus placebo. The receptors derive from a person aged 18 to 59 who received the Ad26.COV2.S COVID-19 vaccine or a placebo.

The chain carries TRBV15 and TRBJ1-3; D is undetermined. The V end lost 4 bases, the J end lost 0 bases, and 10 bases lay between the germline ends. Per the germline V gene, CDR1 is LNHNV and CDR2 is YYDKDF (reference sequence). This CDR3 is built from 15 residues. The CDR3 protein is CATSTDRASGNTIYF. CDR3 in DNA: TGTGCCACCAGCACAGACCGAGCCTCTGGAAACACCATATATTTT.

This clone occurred a few times. J is TRBJ1-3 and V is TRBV4-2, with 7 nucleotides matching TRBD1. The trim removed 0 bases at V and 3 bases at J, leaving 5 bases unmatched. The length of the CDR3 is 16 residues. Germline V gives CDR1 LGHNA, CDR2 YNFKEQ. For the CDR3, the DNA is TGTGCCAGCAGCCAAGATCCCAGGGGGTTTGGAAACACCATATATTTT. This sequence encodes CASSQDPRGFGNTIYF.

The DNA for the CDR3 is TGTGCCAGCAGTTCCGCGTTCGAGCAGTACTTC. It codes for CASSSAFEQYF. The chain carries TRBV27 and TRBJ2-7, with D hard to call. CDR3 length equals 11 residues. Germline V gene lookup returns CDR1 MNHEY and CDR2 SMNVEV (reference sequence). Trimming left V 4 bases short and J 6 bases short, with 7 bases between.

The chain recombines TRBV28 with TRBJ2-3; 12 nucleotides match TRBD2. This CDR3 contains 15 residues. J lost 7 bases, V lost 4 bases, and 6 bases had no gene match. Germline CDR1 is MDHEN and CDR2 is SYDVKM. CDR3: CASSSRLAGAYTQYF. The CDR3 bases are TGTGCCAGCAGTTCCAGACTAGCGGGGGCCTATACGCAGTATTTT.

The chain employs TRBV18 and TRBJ2-7; 8 bases agree with TRBD1. V lost 3 bases and J lost 1; bases outside the gene matches: 5. Germline CDR1 is KGHSH and CDR2 is LQKENI. The CDR3 contains 15 residues. The CDR3 loop reads CASSPGTGGSYEQYF. The CDR3 DNA sequence: TGTGCCAGCTCACCCGGGACAGGAGGTTCCTACGAGCAGTACTTC. Full variable domain (remainder filled in from reference TRBV18 and TRBJ2-7): NAGVMQNPRHLVRRRGQEARLRCSPMKGHSHVYWYRQLPEEGLKFMVYLQKENIIDESGMPKERFSAEFPKEGPSILRIQQVVRGDSAAYFCASSPGTGGSYEQYFGPGTRLTVT.

The chain employs TRBV19 and TRBJ2-1, with D maybe TRBD1 (5 bases). CDR1 is LNHDA and CDR2 is SQIVND in the germline V gene (reference sequence). This CDR3 spans 16 amino acids. The germline V and J ends were trimmed by 5 bases and 2 bases, with 16 bases remaining between them. CDR3 protein: CASSVTPGLTYNEQFF. CDR3 in DNA: TGTGCCAGTAGTGTCACCCCAGGGCTGACCTACAATGAGCAGTTCTTC.

The genes are TRBV19 and TRBJ1-1; D unclear. CDR1 is LNHDA, CDR2 SQIVND, per germline (reference sequence). The CDR3 runs 15 residues. V lost 7 bases to trimming and J lost 0 bases, with 15 bases between them. CDR3 loop: CASTLTRTMNTEAFF. The CDR3 DNA follows: TGTGCCAGTACGTTAACGCGGACCATGAACACTGAAGCTTTCTTT.

A single count supports this clone. The chain joins TRBV28 to TRBJ2-4; D possibly corresponds to TRBD2 (6 bases). V lost 8 bases, J lost 1 base, and 15 bases lay in between. CDR3 length: 15 amino acids. The germline V gene encodes CDR1 MDHEN and CDR2 SYDVKM. The CDR3 region is CASRGLPKAKNIQYF. The CDR3 coding sequence is TGTGCCAGCCGGGGACTCCCGAAGGCCAAAAACATTCAGTACTTC.

The V and J genes are TRBV19 and TRBJ1-2; 7 bases fit TRBD1. Germline-derived CDR1 and CDR2 are LNHDA and SQIVND (reference sequence). J gave up 13 bases and V 5 bases, and 10 bases lay outside the gene matches. The CDR3 extends over 12 amino acids. The CDR3 DNA reads TGTGCCAGTAGTCCCCAGACAGGGCCCGGCACCTTC. Protein sequence: CASSPQTGPGTF.

This chain connects TRBV7-2 to TRBJ2-7; D remains unclear. V was trimmed by 1 base and J by 2 bases, leaving 9 bases between them. Germline loops: CDR1 SGHTA, CDR2 FQGNSA. The CDR3 totals 14 residues. CDR3 region: CASSLGDGPYEQYF. CDR3 bases: TGTGCCAGCAGCTTAGGAGACGGACCCTACGAGCAGTACTTC.

The V and J genes are TRBV30 and TRBJ2-7; D is uncertain. Trimming cost V 3 bases and J 6 bases, with 12 bases left between them. Germline V gene data show CDR1 as GTSNPN and CDR2 as SVGIG (reference sequence). The length of the CDR3 is 12 residues. In nucleotides, the CDR3 is TGTGCCTGGAGCTCTCGGTTGGGCGAGCAGTACTTC. This translates into CAWSSRLGEQYF.

V is TRBV13 and J is TRBJ1-1; TRBD1 aligns across 7 bases. V was clipped by 4 bases and J by 2 bases; unmatched bases: 4. The length of the CDR3 is 14 residues. Germline V gene sequence: CDR1 PRHDT, CDR2 FYEKMQ (reference sequence). The CDR3 nucleotides are TGTGCCAGCAGCTACCGGGACAGAAACACTGAAGCTTTCTTT. Translation: CASSYRDRNTEAFF.

The rearrangement links TRBV19 to TRBJ1-1; D gene ambiguous. This CDR3 region has 13 residues. In germline, CDR1 is LNHDA, CDR2 SQIVND (reference sequence). Trimming pared 6 bases from V and 0 bases from J, leaving 8 bases between. The CDR3 is CASRSNLNTEAFF. The CDR3 DNA reads as TGTGCCAGTAGGAGTAACTTGAACACTGAAGCTTTCTTT.

The V and J genes are TRBV4-1 and TRBJ1-4, with 9 bases identical to TRBD1. Trimming at V came to 1 base and at J to 8 bases, leaving 8 bases not matched to a gene. Looked up from germline, CDR1 is MGHRA and CDR2 is YSYEKL. The CDR3 loop spans 16 amino acids. The CDR3 spells CASSQGQGQGREKLFF. The CDR3 bases are TGCGCCAGCAGCCAAGGTCAGGGACAGGGTAGAGAAAAACTGTTTTTT.

The chain is built from TRBV6-5 and TRBJ1-5; D unresolved. The V end was cut by 10 bases, the J end by 4 bases, with 11 bases between. In germline, CDR1 is MNHEY, CDR2 SVGAGI. CDR3 length: 12 amino acids. The CDR3 DNA sequence: TGTGCCACACGGGGAAGGAATCAGCCCCAGCATTTT. Protein: CATRGRNQPQHF.

This chain uses TRBV7-9 with TRBJ1-2; no clear D. Germline V lookup: CDR1 SEHNR, CDR2 FQNEAQ (reference sequence). The germline V and J ends were trimmed by 6 bases and 7 bases, with 21 bases remaining between them. CDR3 size: 15 residues. The CDR3 protein is CASSTRTETAGGYTF. CDR3 bases: TGTGCCAGCAGTACTAGGACCGAAACGGCGGGTGGCTACACCTTC.

This clone has more than one count but fewer than ten. The rearrangement links TRBV20-1 to TRBJ1-3, with D unresolved. This CDR3 is 15 amino acids long. Germline-derived CDR1 and CDR2 are DFQATT and SNEGSKA (reference sequence). Trimming removed 3 bases from V and 1 base from J, with 13 bases in between. CDR3 nucleotide sequence: TGCAGTGCTAGTAGGGCCTCCGGGTCTGGAAACACCATATATTTT. This gives the protein CSASRASGSGNTIYF.

V and J are TRBV7-2 and TRBJ2-1; D uncertain. The CDR3 is 15 amino acids. Per germline, CDR1 SGHTA and CDR2 FQGNSA. V lost 2 bases and J lost 4, with 12 bases in between. In DNA form, the CDR3 reads TGTGCCAGCAGCTTAAGTTCTGCCGGGTACAATGAGCAGTTCTTC. Translating it yields CASSLSSAGYNEQFF.

This chain uses TRBV11-3 with TRBJ1-1; 7 nucleotides match TRBD1. CDR3 size: 14 residues. CDR1 and CDR2 (germline): SGHNT, YENEEA. V lost 3 bases and J lost 4; bases outside the gene matches: 5. The DNA for the CDR3 is TGTGCCAGCAGCTTTAACAGGGGTAGCACTGAAGCTTTCTTT. It translates to CASSFNRGSTEAFF.

The rearrangement joins TRBV27 to TRBJ1-4; perhaps TRBD1 as D (5 bases). Trimming took off 4 bases at V and 4 bases at J, with 19 bases between the two ends. The CDR3 runs to 17 residues. Germline V gene lookup returns CDR1 MNHEY and CDR2 SMNVEV (reference sequence). The DNA of the CDR3 is TGTGCCAGCAGTTCACTATTACCGACAGCGTATAATGAAAAACTGTTTTTT. This codes for CASSSLLPTAYNEKLFF.

This clone appeared a single time. This chain joins TRBV11-2 and TRBJ2-2; TRBD1 matches 11 bases. V lost 3 bases and J lost 7; bases outside the gene matches: 1. The CDR3 totals 14 residues. Germline V lookup: CDR1 SGHAT, CDR2 FQNNGV. CDR3 sequence: CASSLDRGHGELFF. CDR3 coding DNA: TGTGCCAGCAGCTTGGACAGGGGGCACGGGGAGCTGTTTTTT.

The J gene is TRBJ2-1, the V gene TRBV5-5; 7 bases map to TRBD1. The V and J ends lost 3 bases and 2 bases, in that order; junction bases with no gene match: 14. CDR3 length: 18 residues. The germline CDR1 and CDR2 sequences are SGHKS and YYEKEE (reference sequence). The CDR3 region is CASSSYLTTGKTYNEQFF. As DNA, the CDR3 is TGTGCCAGCAGCTCCTACTTGACGACAGGGAAAACCTACAATGAGCAGTTCTTC.

The rearrangement links TRBV20-1 to TRBJ2-1; perhaps TRBD2 as D (5 bases). CDR1 DFQATT and CDR2 SNEGSKA come from the germline V gene (reference sequence). CDR3 length: 10 residues. Trimming pared 6 bases from V and 8 bases from J, leaving 8 bases between. The CDR3 bases are TGCAGTGCCCACGGGGATGAGCAGTTCTTC. Translating it yields CSAHGDEQFF.

V gene TRBV4-1 combines with J gene TRBJ1-5, with unresolved D. Germline V gives CDR1 MGHRA, CDR2 YSYEKL. V was trimmed by 2 bases and J by 3 bases, leaving 8 bases between them. The CDR3 has 14 amino acids. This CDR3 reads CASSQNSNNQPQHF. The CDR3 DNA follows: TGCGCCAGCAGCCAAAACAGTAACAATCAGCCCCAGCATTTT.

The V call is TRBV24-1, the J call TRBJ2-3; a weak D match, TRBD1 (6 bases). Germline CDR1 is KGHDR and CDR2 is SFDVKD. The CDR3 spans 15 residues. V was clipped by 4 bases and J by 5 bases, with 15 bases between them. CDR3 sequence (DNA): TGTGCCACCAGTGAATTTAGGGGGTATGTAGATACGCAGTATTTT. As protein: CATSEFRGYVDTQYF.

This clone was seen a few times. V and J are TRBV28 and TRBJ2-3; D perhaps matches TRBD2 (5 bases). The CDR3 runs 13 residues. Germline V gene data show CDR1 as MDHEN and CDR2 as SYDVKM. Trimming removed 3 bases at V and 4 bases at J, with 8 bases between. In DNA, the CDR3 is TGTGCCAGCAGTTTGTCGGAGGCAGATACGCAGTATTTT. It codes for CASSLSEADTQYF.

The chain's CDR3 is CASSPAGLAGGTGELFF. CDR3 in DNA: TGTGCCAGCAGCCCAGCGGGACTAGCGGGGGGAACCGGGGAGCTGTTTTTT. The gene calls are TRBV7-2 and TRBJ2-2, with 15 bases matching TRBD2. V gave up 5 bases and J gave up 5 bases; unmatched junction bases: 6. The CDR3 is 17 residues long. Germline CDR1 SGHTA, CDR2 FQGNSA.